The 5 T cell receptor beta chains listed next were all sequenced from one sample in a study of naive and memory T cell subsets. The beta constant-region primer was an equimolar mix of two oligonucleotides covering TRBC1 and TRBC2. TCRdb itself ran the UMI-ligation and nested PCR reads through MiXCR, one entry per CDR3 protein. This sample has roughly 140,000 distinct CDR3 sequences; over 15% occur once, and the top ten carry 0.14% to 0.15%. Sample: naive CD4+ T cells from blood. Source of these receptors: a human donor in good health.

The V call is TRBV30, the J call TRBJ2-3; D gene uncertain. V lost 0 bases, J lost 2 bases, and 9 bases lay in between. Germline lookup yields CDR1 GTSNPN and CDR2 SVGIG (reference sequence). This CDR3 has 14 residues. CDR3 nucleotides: TGTGCCTGGAGTGTCGAGGCTGTCACAGATACGCAGTATTTT. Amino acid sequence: CAWSVEAVTDTQYF.

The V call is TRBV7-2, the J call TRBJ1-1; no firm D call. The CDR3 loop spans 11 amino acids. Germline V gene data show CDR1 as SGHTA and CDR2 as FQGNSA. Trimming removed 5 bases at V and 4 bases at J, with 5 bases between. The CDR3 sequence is CASSHGTEAFF. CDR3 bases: TGTGCCAGCAGCCACGGCACTGAAGCTTTCTTT.

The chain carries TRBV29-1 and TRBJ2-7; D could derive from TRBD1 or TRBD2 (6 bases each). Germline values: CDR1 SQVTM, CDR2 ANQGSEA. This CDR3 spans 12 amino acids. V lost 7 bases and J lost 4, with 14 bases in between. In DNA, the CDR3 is TGCAGCGCAGCTGGAGGGGGATACGAGCAGTACTTC. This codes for CSAAGGGYEQYF.

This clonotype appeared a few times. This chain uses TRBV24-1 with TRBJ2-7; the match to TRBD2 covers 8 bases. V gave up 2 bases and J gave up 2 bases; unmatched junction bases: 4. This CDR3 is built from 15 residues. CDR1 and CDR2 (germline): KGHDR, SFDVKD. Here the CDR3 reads CATSDSAGGTYEQYF. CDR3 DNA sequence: TGTGCCACCAGTGATTCCGCGGGAGGTACCTACGAGCAGTACTTC.

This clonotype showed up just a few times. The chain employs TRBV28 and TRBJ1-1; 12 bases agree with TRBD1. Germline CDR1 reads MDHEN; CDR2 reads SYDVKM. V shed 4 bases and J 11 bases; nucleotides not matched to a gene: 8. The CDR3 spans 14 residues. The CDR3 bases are TGTGCCAGCAGTTCCCCGGGACAGGGGGCGGTGGCTTTCTTT. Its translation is CASSSPGQGAVAFF.